This T cell receptor beta chain comes out of a study of shared clonotypes between healthy human individuals. Sequencing was performed with immunoSEQ multiplex PCR; in TCRdb, only in-frame clones are kept and a portion is missing. The sample has about 2.5 million clones, around 90% seen once. Germline CDR1 SGHVS, CDR2 FQNEAQ. There are 14 residues in the CDR3. Trimming at V came to 2 bases and at J to 5 bases, leaving 4 bases not matched to a gene. What was sequenced was naive CD4+ T cells from PBMCs. Subset indicated: CD45RA+ positively selected. The chain uses TRBV7-8 and TRBJ2-7; 9 bases map to TRBD1. The TCR was taken from a young man in good health. Some clones in this sample may be carry-over from other donors' samples. CDR3 protein: CASSLNRGHDEQYF. The CDR3 DNA reads as TGTGCCAGCAGCTTAAACAGGGGGCACGACGAGCAGTACTTC.